Listed below are T cell receptor beta chains from one sample, sequenced in a study of blood T cell repertoires in COVID-19. Sequenced by immunoSEQ multiplex PCR; TCRdb stores in-frame clones only, minus some. Seen here are some 20,000 clones, over 65% observed once, and the top ten hold 5.5% to 7%. The material sequenced was peripheral blood. Receptors were obtained from a human donor in a cohort sampled during active COVID-19. Each CDR3 is given with its conserved first and last residue. D genes are given only for firm matches. Clone sizes are given selectively: once, few, many, or a class where the clone is expanded.

V gene	clone size	CDR3 length	J gene	D gene	CDR3 DNA	CDR3 protein
TRBV5-1	.	16	TRBJ2-3	TRBD1	TGCGCCAGCAGCCCCGGACAGGGGGGGAACGCAGATACGCAGTATTTT	CASSPGQGGNADTQYF
TRBV11-2	.	18	TRBJ2-1	TRBD2	TGTGCCAGCACCGCGGGACTAGCGGAACATAGCTCCTACAATGAGCAGTTCTTC	CASTAGLAEHSSYNEQFF
TRBV5-1	.	14	TRBJ2-7	.	TGCGCCAGCAGCTTAAGGGGCGACGACTACGAGCAGTACTTC	CASSLRGDDYEQYF
TRBV28	few	22	TRBJ2-6	.	TGTGCCAGCAGAAAATCCTATAAAACAGGTCTACCCCTCCGATCTGGGGCCAACGTCCTGACTTTC	CASRKSYKTGLPLRSGANVLTF
TRBV4-1	.	13	TRBJ2-5	.	TGCGCCAGCAGCCAGGCAGGGAAAGAGACCCAGTACTTC	CASSQAGKETQYF
TRBV5-5	.	14	TRBJ2-7	.	TGTGCCAGCAGCTTGATATCAGGATCCTACGAGCAGTACTTC	CASSLISGSYEQYF
TRBV6-6	.	14	TRBJ1-1	TRBD1	TGTGCCAGCAGTTCCACAGGGGGCCGGACTGAAGCTTTCTTT	CASSSTGGRTEAFF
TRBV4-3	.	15	TRBJ1-1	.	TGCGCCAGCAGAAGTAGCGCGAGGGGAGGAGGTGAAGCTTTCTTT	CASRSSARGGGEAFF
TRBV3-1/TRBV3-2	.	11	TRBJ1-1	.	TGTGCCAGCAGCCCGGGGACTGAAGCTTTCTTT	CASSPGTEAFF
TRBV11-2	.	16	TRBJ2-7	TRBD1	TGTGCCAGCAGCTTTTCAATCAACAGGGGAAACTACGAGCAGTACTTC	CASSFSINRGNYEQYF
TRBV4-1	.	14	TRBJ2-7	.	TGCGCCAGCAGCCAAGATCGTCAGGGCTACGAGCAGTACTTC	CASSQDRQGYEQYF
TRBV11-3	.	16	TRBJ2-3	TRBD2	TGTGCCAGCAGCTTCACTAGCGGGAGGGCAACAGATACGCAGTATTTT	CASSFTSGRATDTQYF
TRBV11-1	.	16	TRBJ2-7	TRBD1	TGTGCCAGCAGCTTAGCAGGGACAGGAGGTCCCTACGAGCAGTACTTC	CASSLAGTGGPYEQYF
TRBV6-2/TRBV6-3	.	14	TRBJ2-2	.	TGTGCCAGCAGTCTAGACGGGAACACCGGGGAGCTGTTTTTT	CASSLDGNTGELFF
TRBV6-2/TRBV6-3	.	15	TRBJ2-3	TRBD1	TGTGCCAGCAGTGAGACAGGGTCTGGCACAGATACGCAGTATTTT	CASSETGSGTDTQYF
TRBV25-1	.	14	TRBJ2-1	.	TGTGCCAGCAGTGGACTAGAGTGGACAAATGAGCAGTTCTTC	CASSGLEWTNEQFF
TRBV4-3	.	15	TRBJ2-7	.	TGCGCCAGCAGCCAGGACCCGGGGAGCGCATACGAGCAGTACTTC	CASSQDPGSAYEQYF
TRBV3-1/TRBV3-2	few	11	TRBJ2-1	.	TGTGCCAGCAGCCAAGGGACATGTCGGTTCTTC	CASSQGTCRFF
TRBV12-2	.	18	TRBJ2-2	.	.	CASRLVVAGGINTGELFF
TRBV27	.	15	TRBJ1-4	TRBD1	TGTGCCAGCAGTTTATCTGGACAGGGGGAGGAAAAACTGTTTTTT	CASSLSGQGEEKLFF